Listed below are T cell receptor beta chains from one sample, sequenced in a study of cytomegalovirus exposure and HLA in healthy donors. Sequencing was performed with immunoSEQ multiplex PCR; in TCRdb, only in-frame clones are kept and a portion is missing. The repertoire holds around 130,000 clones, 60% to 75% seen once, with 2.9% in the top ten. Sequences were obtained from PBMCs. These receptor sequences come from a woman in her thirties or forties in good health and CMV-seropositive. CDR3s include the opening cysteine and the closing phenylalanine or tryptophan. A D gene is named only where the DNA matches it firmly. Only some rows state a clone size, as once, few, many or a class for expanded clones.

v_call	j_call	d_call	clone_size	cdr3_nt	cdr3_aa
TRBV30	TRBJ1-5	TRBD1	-	TGTGCCTGGAGCGGGACAGGGATTCAGCCCCAGCATTTT	CAWSGTGIQPQHF
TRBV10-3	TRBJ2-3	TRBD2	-	TGTGCCATCAGTGAGTCTCAGCCTGAGACTAGCGGGAGGGCCGCAGATACGCAGTATTTT	CAISESQPETSGRAADTQYF
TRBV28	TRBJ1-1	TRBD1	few	TGTGCCAGCAGTTCAGGACAGGGCACTGAAGCTTTCTTT	CASSSGQGTEAFF
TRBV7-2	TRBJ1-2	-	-	TGTGCCAGCAGCTTGGGCTGGGAGGACTATGGCTACACCTTC	CASSLGWEDYGYTF
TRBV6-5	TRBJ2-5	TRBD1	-	TGTGCCAGCAGAACGGACAGGGAGGATCAGGGGACCCAGTACTTC	CASRTDREDQGTQYF
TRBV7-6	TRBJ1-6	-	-	TGTGCCAGCAGCTTAGCTAGCGGGCAGGCTCGAAATTCACCCCTCCACTTT	CASSLASGQARNSPLHF
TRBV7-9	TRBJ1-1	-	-	TGTTCCAGCAGCTTATCGGACAAAGGGGCTTTCTTT	CSSSLSDKGAFF
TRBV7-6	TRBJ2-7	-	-	TGTGCCAGCAGCGCCGCGACAGGATTTGGGCTCTACGAGCAGTACTTC	CASSAATGFGLYEQYF
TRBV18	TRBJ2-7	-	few	TGTGCCAGCTCACCACTTCCGGCTAGCAGTCCCTACGAGCAGTACTTC	CASSPLPASSPYEQYF
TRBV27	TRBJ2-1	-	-	TGTGCCAGCAGTTTATCGGGGACTCCTGAACCAGGTGAGCAGTTCTTC	CASSLSGTPEPGEQFF
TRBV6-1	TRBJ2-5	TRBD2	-	TGTGCCAGCAGGAGGACTAGCGGGGAAGAGACCCAGTACTTC	CASRRTSGEETQYF
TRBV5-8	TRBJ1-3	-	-	TGTGCCAGCAGCTTGGGTAAAAACACCATATATTTT	CASSLGKNTIYF
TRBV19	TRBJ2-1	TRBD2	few	TGTGCCAGTAGGGAGGGTAGCGGGAGGTGGGATGAGCAGTTCTTC	CASREGSGRWDEQFF
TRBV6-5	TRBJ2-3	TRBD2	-	TGTGCCAGCAGTTCGGTGGGAGCGGGAGCAGATACGCAGTATTTT	CASSSVGAGADTQYF
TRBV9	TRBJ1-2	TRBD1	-	TGTGCCAGCAGCGCCCCCGGACAGGGCGAATATGGCTACACCTTC	CASSAPGQGEYGYTF